The 23 T cell receptor beta chains below were found in one sample sequenced in a study of cytomegalovirus exposure and HLA in healthy donors (dated by TCRdb to the late 2010s). The library was prepared using the immunoSEQ multiplex PCR assay. TCRdb carries this immuneACCESS record with in-frame sequences only. Its versions omit some clonotypes, under half of them owing to an unresolved V gene in the studies checked, with the rest unexplained. The sample table shows 250,000 to 300,000 clones, and 90% are seen once. The biggest ten clones account for 0.37% of the sample. Sequencing input: PBMCs. These receptors originate from a woman younger than 35 in good health and CMV-seronegative.

The CDR3 sequence: CAWRKPGQQYEQYF. DNA for the CDR3: TGTGCCTGGAGAAAACCGGGACAACAATACGAGCAGTACTTC. The V call is TRBV30, the J call TRBJ2-7, with D tentatively TRBD1 (6 bases). Trimming took 3 bases from V and 4 from J, leaving 16 bases between them. The CDR3 has 14 residues. Germline CDR1 GTSNPN, CDR2 SVGIG (reference sequence). The full variable domain, its missing parts supplied by reference TRBV30 and TRBJ2-7, is SQTIHQWPATLVQPVGSPLSLECTVEGTSNPNLYWYRQAAGRGLQLLFYSVGIGQISSEVPQNLSASRPQDRQFILSSKKLLLSDSGFYLCAWRKPGQQYEQYFGPGTRLTVT.

This clone was recorded only once. The rearrangement uses TRBV2 and TRBJ1-6; no clear D. Germline CDR1 reads SNHLY; CDR2 reads FYNNEI. This CDR3 is 13 amino acids long. V lost 6 bases to trimming and J lost 0 bases, with 3 bases between them. The CDR3 is CASRSSYNSPLHF. The CDR3 DNA reads TGTGCCAGCAGGAGCTCCTATAATTCACCCCTCCACTTT.

This CDR3 is CASSPQRLAGALTDTQYF. DNA of the CDR3: TGTGCCAGCAGTCCCCAGAGACTAGCGGGGGCCCTCACAGATACGCAGTATTTT. The V call is TRBV28, the J call TRBJ2-3; 12 bases are a match to TRBD2. This CDR3 has 18 residues. J lost 2 bases, V lost 5 bases, and 11 bases had no gene match. From germline, CDR1 is MDHEN and CDR2 SYDVKM.

About this clone: Other DNA sequences in the same sample also yield this CDR3. J is TRBJ1-2 and V is TRBV2; possible D gene TRBD1, 5 bases. V was shortened by 2 bases and J by 6 bases, with 16 bases between the two germline ends. CDR1 and CDR2 (germline): SNHLY, FYNNEI. This CDR3 comprises 15 residues. CDR3 coding DNA: TGTGCCAGCAGTGAACGGGGTCGGGGGGGAAATGGCTACACCTTC. Translating gives CASSERGRGGNGYTF.

CDR3 protein: CASSQVKGRPSNEQFF. CDR3 DNA: TGCGCCAGCAGCCAAGTGAAAGGGAGGCCCTCTAATGAGCAGTTCTTC. The chain joins TRBV4-1 to TRBJ2-1, with a possible D match to TRBD2 (6 bases). V was clipped by 1 base and J by 7 bases, with 17 bases between them. Germline lookup yields CDR1 MGHRA and CDR2 YSYEKL. The CDR3 runs 16 residues.

This rearrangement joins TRBV5-1 to TRBJ2-1, with 7 bases aligning to TRBD2. Trimming took 0 bases from V and 6 from J; bases not matched to a gene: 3. From germline, CDR1 is SGHRS and CDR2 YFSETQ. The CDR3 runs to 14 residues. The CDR3 bases are TGCGCCAGCAGCTTGGCCGGCGGGAGCAATGAGCAGTTCTTC. Protein: CASSLAGGSNEQFF. The full variable domain, with the rest looked up from reference TRBV5-1 and TRBJ2-1, is KAGVTQTPRYLIKTRGQQVTLSCSPISGHRSVSWYQQTPGQGLQFLFEYFSETQRNKGNFPGRFSGRQFSNSRSEMNVSTLELGDSALYLCASSLAGGSNEQFFGPGTRLTVL.

This chain uses TRBV21-1 with TRBJ1-6; the DNA was not used to check the table's D call, TRBD1. TRBV21-1 is a recognized pseudogene. The CDR3 sequence is 17 residues long. In nucleotides, the CDR3 is TGTGCCAGCAGCAATCGCCAGGCTCGCTCCTATAATTCACCCCTCCACTTT. Its translation: CASSNRQARSYNSPLHF.

V usage is TRBV27 and J usage is TRBJ1-4; D perhaps matches TRBD1 (6 bases). Trimming left V 5 bases short and J 2 bases short, with 15 bases between. Looked up from germline, CDR1 is MNHEY and CDR2 is SMNVEV (reference sequence). The length of the CDR3 is 16 residues. This CDR3 reads CASSKNTGFTNEKLFF. The DNA for the CDR3 is TGTGCCAGCAGTAAAAACACAGGGTTCACTAATGAAAAACTGTTTTTT.

J is TRBJ2-2 and V is TRBV7-9; TRBD2 agrees at 13 bases. J was trimmed by 6 bases and V by 5 bases; bases with no gene match: 6. This CDR3 is 16 amino acids long. Per germline, CDR1 SEHNR and CDR2 FQNEAQ (reference sequence). The CDR3 nucleotides read TGTGCCAGCAGCCCGTTACTAGCGGGGGGGCCCGGGGAGCTGTTTTTT. It translates to CASSPLLAGGPGELFF.

The gene calls are TRBV7-9 and TRBJ1-6; 10 bases map to TRBD1. The CDR3 extends over 15 amino acids. Trimming at V came to 5 bases and at J to 7 bases, leaving 5 bases not matched to a gene. The germline V gene has CDR1 SEHNR and CDR2 FQNEAQ (reference sequence). The CDR3 DNA is TGTGCCAGCAGCATCCGGGACAGGGGAAATTCACCCCTCCACTTT. Translating gives CASSIRDRGNSPLHF.

The J gene is TRBJ2-7, the V gene TRBV9, with TRBD1 matching 7 bases. With V trimmed by 0 bases and J by 6 bases, 6 bases remained unmatched. The CDR3 length is 14 residues. Germline loops: CDR1 SGDLS, CDR2 YYNGEE. The CDR3 DNA follows: TGTGCCAGCAGCGTAGGGGACAGTAGAAGCGAGCAGTACTTC. Its protein is CASSVGDSRSEQYF.

The chain employs TRBV5-6 and TRBJ1-1, with D unclear. Germline CDR1 and CDR2: SGHDT and YYEEEE. Trimming removed 4 bases from V and 1 base from J, with 11 bases in between. The CDR3 covers 14 residues. The CDR3 coding sequence is TGTGCCAGCAGCCCCGGGAGCTGGAACACTGAAGCTTTCTTT. This translates into CASSPGSWNTEAFF.

The chain has TRBV6-5 and TRBJ1-2; D remains ambiguous. Trimming shortened V by 4 bases and J by 0 bases, and 6 bases separated the two germline ends. CDR1 and CDR2 from the germline V gene are MNHEY and SVGAGI. This CDR3 has 13 amino acids. Here the CDR3 reads CASSSVSNYGYTF. CDR3 sequence (DNA): TGTGCCAGCAGTTCCGTCTCTAACTATGGCTACACCTTC.

The rearrangement uses TRBV7-2 and TRBJ2-3, with D perhaps matching TRBD2 (6 bases). CDR3 size: 16 residues. Trimming stripped 3 bases from V and 2 bases from J, with 15 bases between. The germline V gene has CDR1 SGHTA and CDR2 FQGNSA. This chain's CDR3 is CASSLLAGLVTDTQYF. CDR3 sequence (DNA): TGTGCCAGCAGCTTGCTGGCGGGGCTAGTCACAGATACGCAGTATTTT.

The chain uses TRBV28 and TRBJ1-1, with D uncertain. The ends were cut back, 4 bases at V and 0 bases at J, with 18 bases in the middle. This CDR3 is built from 17 residues. CDR1 is MDHEN, CDR2 SYDVKM, per germline. The chain's CDR3 is CASSSIRARGLNTEAFF. The DNA for the CDR3 is TGTGCCAGCAGTTCGATAAGGGCTCGGGGATTGAACACTGAAGCTTTCTTT.

The rearrangement joins TRBV15 to TRBJ2-3, with 8 bases matching TRBD1. The length of the CDR3 is 15 residues. V trimming: 4 bases; J trimming: 0 bases; junction bases outside the gene matches: 3. From germline, CDR1 is LNHNV and CDR2 YYDKDF (reference sequence). In DNA form, the CDR3 reads TGTGCCACCAGCAATAACAGGGGGAGCACAGATACGCAGTATTTT. This encodes CATSNNRGSTDTQYF.

The V and J genes are TRBV28 and TRBJ1-5; TRBD1 might be the D (5 bases). With 4 bases removed from V and 0 bases from J, the gap between germline ends came to 13 bases. Germline values: CDR1 MDHEN, CDR2 SYDVKM. This CDR3 has 16 residues. CDR3 sequence: CASSSPGVYSNQPQHF. In nucleotides, the CDR3 is TGTGCCAGCAGTTCCCCGGGGGTTTATAGCAATCAGCCCCAGCATTTT.

This clone is a singleton in its sample. This chain joins TRBV5-8 and TRBJ1-1; D call uncertain. The germline CDR1 and CDR2 sequences are SGHTS and YDEGEE. The V end lost 6 bases, the J end lost 8 bases, and 14 bases lay between the germline ends. CDR3 length: 12 residues. CDR3 amino acids: CASTNKEQEAFF. CDR3 DNA sequence: TGTGCCAGCACAAACAAAGAACAGGAAGCTTTCTTT. Full variable domain (remainder filled in from reference TRBV5-8 and TRBJ1-1): EAGVTQSPTHLIKTRGQQATLRCSPISGHTSVYWYQQALGLGLQFLLWYDEGEERNRGNFPPRFSGRQFPNYSSELNVNALELEDSALYLCASTNKEQEAFFGQGTRLTVV.

This clone was detected only a few times. The V gene is TRBV5-1, the J gene TRBJ2-1; a possible D gene is TRBD1 (6 bases). Per germline, CDR1 SGHRS and CDR2 YFSETQ. Trimming removed 0 bases at V and 7 bases at J, with 17 bases between. This CDR3 comprises 16 residues. In DNA, the CDR3 is TGCGCCAGCAGCTTGGGCCCGGAGACAGGTAAAAATGAGCAGTTCTTC. This gives the protein CASSLGPETGKNEQFF.

This chain connects TRBV10-3 to TRBJ2-7; D possibly corresponds to TRBD2 (5 bases). CDR1 is ENHRY and CDR2 is SYGVKD in the germline V gene. The CDR3 covers 12 residues. The V end was cut by 3 bases, the J end by 4 bases, with 7 bases between. The CDR3 DNA reads as TGTGCCATCAGTGATAGGGAGTACGAGCAGTACTTC. Its translation is CAISDREYEQYF.

This clone was detected only once. The chain recombines TRBV5-5 with TRBJ1-5, with 12 bases matching TRBD1. The CDR3 is 17 residues long. Unmatched junction bases numbered 8, after V lost 4 bases and J lost 3 bases. CDR1 and CDR2 (germline): SGHKS, YYEKEE (reference sequence). For the CDR3, the DNA is TGTGCCAGCAGCCCAGGGACAGGGGGCCGAAACAATCAGCCCCAGCATTTT. It is translated as CASSPGTGGRNNQPQHF.

In DNA form, the CDR3 reads TGTGCCAGCAGCTCAGGGGTTTCGGACGAGCAGTACGTC. As protein: CASSSGVSDEQYV. The V call is TRBV7-9, the J call TRBJ2-7, with D maybe TRBD1 (6 bases). There are 13 residues in the CDR3. V lost 4 bases, J lost 5 bases, and 12 bases lay in between. From germline, CDR1 is SEHNR and CDR2 FQNEAQ (reference sequence).

DNA for the CDR3: TGTGCCAGCAGCTCCAGTCGACAGGCCCTATCTGGAAACACCATATATTTT. This codes for CASSSSRQALSGNTIYF. V is TRBV5-8 and J is TRBJ1-3; TRBD1 might be the D (6 bases). V was cut by 3 bases and J by 1 base, with 17 bases left in between. Germline V lookup: CDR1 SGHTS, CDR2 YDEGEE. This CDR3 is built from 17 residues.